This TCR beta chain was documented in a study of identical twins. The CDR3 spans 15 residues. Germline V gene lookup returns CDR1 SGHVS and CDR2 FQNEAQ. Trimming removed 5 bases from V and 6 bases from J; junction bases left unmatched: 10. TCRdb re-derived calls from the 5' RACE reads in MiXCR, one entry per CDR3 protein. The sample carries some 500,000 distinct CDR3 sequences, over 12% recorded once. Study-level findings and limits: Findings depended on cross-sectional statistics rather than tracking the same donors.

Only a few counts were recorded for this clonotype. Its antigen is undetermined. The data also belong to a second study, concerning yellow fever vaccine responses in identical twins.

V usage is TRBV7-8 and J usage is TRBJ2-3; 8 nucleotides line up with TRBD1. Source material: CD4+ T cells sorted from blood. This TCR derives from a woman between 18 and 29 years old in good health. This CDR3 is CASSPQGAFFDTQYF. The CDR3 DNA is TGTGCCAGCAGCCCCCAGGGGGCCTTCTTCGATACGCAGTATTTT.